Listed below are T cell receptor beta chains from one sample, sequenced in a study of technical replicates of blood from a handful of donors. The assay was immunoSEQ multiplex PCR, and TCRdb's table has in-frame clones only and misses some. Of around 53,000 clones listed, about 86% were seen once; the top ten hold approximately 5.4%. What was sequenced was PBMCs. The receptors were sampled from a human donor in good health. Some clones in this sample may be carry-over from other donors' samples. Each CDR3 is given with its conserved first and last residue. Fields, in order: V gene, J gene, CDR3 protein.

TRBV7-2,TRBJ1-3,CASRVAAGNTIYF
TRBV4-2,TRBJ1-2,CASSHGNPRDRNYGYTF
TRBV20-1,TRBJ2-1,CSATGNNEQFF
TRBV29-1,TRBJ2-1,CSVDWRNEQFF
TRBV19,TRBJ2-3,CASSILAGVDTQYF
TRBV2,TRBJ1-2,CASNSDRGDSGYTF
TRBV21-1,TRBJ2-5,CASSLRTSAQDETQYF
TRBV7-3,TRBJ2-6,CASSLVTGSGANVLTF
TRBV6-1,TRBJ2-3,CASSEVSGGTDTQYF
TRBV4-3,TRBJ1-6,CASSQAGNSPLHF
TRBV25-1,TRBJ1-1,CASSSPGTAISEAFF
TRBV5-1,TRBJ2-5,CASSDLAGGPETQYF
TRBV4-3,TRBJ2-1,CASVEREGGEQFF
TRBV5-4,TRBJ2-1,CASSPQGGRGNEQFF
TRBV30,TRBJ2-7,CAWTPGTYEQYF
TRBV5-1,TRBJ2-7,CASSLGAGYSYEQYF
TRBV30,TRBJ2-1,CAWSATSWQNNEQFF
TRBV6-1,TRBJ1-6,CASSFTGGGNSPLHF
TRBV2,TRBJ2-3,CASRRKDINTDTQYF
TRBV15,TRBJ1-4,CATSREGALGEKLFF